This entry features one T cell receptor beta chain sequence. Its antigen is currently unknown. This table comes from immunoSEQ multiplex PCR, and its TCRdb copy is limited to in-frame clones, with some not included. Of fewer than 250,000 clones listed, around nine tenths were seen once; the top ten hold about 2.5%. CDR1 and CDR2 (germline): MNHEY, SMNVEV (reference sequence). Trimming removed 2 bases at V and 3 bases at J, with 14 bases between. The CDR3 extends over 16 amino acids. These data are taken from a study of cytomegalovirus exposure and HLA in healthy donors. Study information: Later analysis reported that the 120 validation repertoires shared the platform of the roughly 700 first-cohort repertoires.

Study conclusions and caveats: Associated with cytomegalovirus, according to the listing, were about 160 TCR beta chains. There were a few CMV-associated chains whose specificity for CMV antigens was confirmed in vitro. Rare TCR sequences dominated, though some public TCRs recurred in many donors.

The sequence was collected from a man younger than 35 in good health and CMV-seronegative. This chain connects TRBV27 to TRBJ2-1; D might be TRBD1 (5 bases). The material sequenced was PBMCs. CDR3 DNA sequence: TGTGCCAGCAGTTTAGAGTATGAAGACAGCTACAATGAGCAGTTCTTC. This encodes CASSLEYEDSYNEQFF.